Each of the 25 T cell receptor beta chains below was sequenced from the same sample in a study of cytotoxic CD8 clonotypes in ibrutinib-treated CLL. Sequenced by immunoSEQ multiplex PCR; TCRdb stores in-frame clones only, minus some. Of hundreds of thousands of clones in the sample, around 75% were seen once. This material consisted of PBMCs, taken after 12 months of ibrutinib treatment. The receptors were gathered from a human donor with chronic lymphocytic leukemia.

The J gene is TRBJ1-5, the V gene TRBV19; 8 positions agree with TRBD1. The CDR3 is 16 amino acids. Trimming removed 5 bases from V and 6 bases from J; junction bases left unmatched: 12. The germline gives CDR1 LNHDA, CDR2 SQIVND (reference sequence). The CDR3 spells CASSRTGRGPSQPQHF. CDR3 in DNA: TGTGCCAGTAGTCGGACAGGGCGCGGCCCCTCTCAGCCCCAGCATTTT.

The chain employs TRBV5-1 and TRBJ1-1; D gene unclear. Germline V gene data show CDR1 as SGHRS and CDR2 as YFSETQ. The CDR3 extends over 15 amino acids. V was clipped by 0 bases and J by 4 bases, with 13 bases between them. The CDR3 here is CASSLVGQDGTEAFF. CDR3 coding DNA: TGCGCCAGCAGCTTGGTCGGTCAGGATGGCACTGAAGCTTTCTTT. The whole variable domain, remainder taken from reference TRBV5-1 and TRBJ1-1, is KAGVTQTPRYLIKTRGQQVTLSCSPISGHRSVSWYQQTPGQGLQFLFEYFSETQRNKGNFPGRFSGRQFSNSRSEMNVSTLELGDSALYLCASSLVGQDGTEAFFGQGTRLTVV.

The chain is built from TRBV29-1 and TRBJ1-1, with D possibly being TRBD1 (6 bases). CDR3 length equals 12 residues. The V end lost 4 bases, the J end lost 11 bases, and 17 bases lay between the germline ends. Germline V CDR1 and CDR2: SQVTM, ANQGSEA. Here the CDR3 DNA reads TGCAGCGTTGTGAGAGGAGAGGGGGTCGCTTTCTTT. Amino acids: CSVVRGEGVAFF. Combining the CDR3 with reference TRBV29-1 and TRBJ1-1 gives the whole variable domain SAVISQKPSRDICQRGTSLTIQCQVDSQVTMMFWYRQQPGQSLTLIATANQGSEATYESGFVIDKFPISRPNLTFSTLTVSNMSPEDSSIYLCSVVRGEGVAFFGQGTRLTVV.

This sequence joins TRBV15 and TRBJ1-2; D is uncertain. The germline V gene encodes CDR1 LNHNV and CDR2 YYDKDF (reference sequence). The CDR3 loop spans 14 amino acids. With 5 bases removed from V and 5 bases from J, the gap between germline ends came to 15 bases. The CDR3 DNA reads as TGTGCCACCAGCCTAACTCCAAGGGCATATGGCTACACCTTC. Residues: CATSLTPRAYGYTF.

The table lists this clone with a count of one. The chain joins TRBV7-9 to TRBJ1-4; no reliable D call. V was clipped by 1 base and J by 3 bases, with 9 bases between them. This CDR3 spans 15 amino acids. Germline CDR1 SEHNR, CDR2 FQNEAQ (reference sequence). This CDR3 is CASSLGSGSNEKLFF. In DNA form, the CDR3 reads TGTGCCAGCAGCTTAGGGTCGGGATCTAATGAAAAACTGTTTTTT.

This chain uses TRBV19 with TRBJ2-5; D unresolved. Trimming pared 5 bases from V and 5 bases from J, leaving 15 bases between. The CDR3 contains 14 residues. CDR1 LNHDA and CDR2 SQIVND come from the germline V gene (reference sequence). DNA for the CDR3: TGTGCCAGTAGTGCTGGACGGTTAATCGAGACCCAGTACTTC. Its protein is CASSAGRLIETQYF.

This clone has at least ten counts. This rearrangement joins TRBV5-6 to TRBJ2-7; the D is unclear. The CDR3 is 12 residues long. The V end was cut by 3 bases, the J end by 4 bases, with 8 bases between. Germline CDR1 SGHDT, CDR2 YYEEEE. The CDR3 loop reads CASSSTRYEQYF. DNA for the CDR3: TGTGCCAGCAGCTCGACCCGTTACGAGCAGTACTTC.

V is TRBV11-2 and J is TRBJ1-1; a weak D match, TRBD1 (5 bases). The V end lost 1 base, the J end lost 10 bases, and 16 bases lay between the germline ends. The CDR3 contains 14 residues. The germline gives CDR1 SGHAT, CDR2 FQNNGV. For the CDR3, the DNA is TGTGCCAGCAGCTTAGCCGGGACCGCCCGCGGAGCTTTCTTT. Amino acid sequence: CASSLAGTARGAFF.

This chain joins TRBV6-1 and TRBJ2-5; TRBD1 agrees at 8 bases. CDR1 and CDR2 (germline): MNHNS, SASEGT. V lost 6 bases and J lost 2; bases outside the gene matches: 5. The CDR3 is 14 amino acids. The CDR3 sequence is CASSRNRGQETQYF. CDR3 sequence (DNA): TGTGCCAGCAGCCGGAACAGGGGGCAAGAGACCCAGTACTTC.

The chain carries TRBV28 and TRBJ1-5; a weak D match, TRBD1 (5 bases). The CDR3 loop spans 16 amino acids. The germline V gene has CDR1 MDHEN and CDR2 SYDVKM. Trimming took off 6 bases at V and 3 bases at J, with 18 bases between the two ends. CDR3 bases: TGTGCCAGCAGACTAGGGGCCGCGGGAGACAATCAGCCCCAGCATTTT. Protein sequence: CASRLGAAGDNQPQHF.

The CDR3 is CASSSNLRNSGANVLTF. The CDR3 region has the DNA TGTGCCAGCAGTTCAAATCTTAGGAACTCTGGGGCCAACGTCCTGACTTTC. The chain joins TRBV2 to TRBJ2-6; no reliable D call. Trimming pared 5 bases from V and 0 bases from J, leaving 14 bases between. The CDR3 is 17 amino acids. CDR1 and CDR2 from the germline V gene are SNHLY and FYNNEI.

This clone was observed a single time. The gene calls are TRBV6-6 and TRBJ2-7, with TRBD1 matching over 10 bases. Germline loops: CDR1 MNHNY, CDR2 SVGAGI (reference sequence). With V trimmed by 7 bases and J by 2 bases, 5 bases remained unmatched. The length of the CDR3 is 14 residues. In DNA form, the CDR3 reads TGTGCCAGCATTCCGGGACAGGGGACCTACGAGCAGTACTTC. Residues: CASIPGQGTYEQYF.

This clone was seen more than once but under ten times. This rearrangement joins TRBV5-8 to TRBJ1-2, with 10 positions matching TRBD1. The CDR3 runs 18 residues. V lost 4 bases and J lost 5; bases outside the gene matches: 17. In germline, CDR1 is SGHTS, CDR2 YDEGEE. The CDR3 reads CASSPGDRGSSSSYGYTF. Written as DNA, the CDR3 is TGTGCCAGCAGCCCCGGGGACAGGGGAAGCTCATCCTCTTATGGCTACACCTTC.

The chain is built from TRBV6-5 and TRBJ1-5, with D perhaps matching TRBD1 (6 bases). This CDR3 contains 13 residues. The germline V and J ends were trimmed by 7 bases and 3 bases, with 10 bases remaining between them. Germline V gene sequence: CDR1 MNHEY, CDR2 SVGAGI. This CDR3 is CASMRQANQPQHF. The CDR3 DNA reads as TGTGCCAGCATGAGACAGGCCAATCAGCCCCAGCATTTT.

V gene TRBV6-1 combines with J gene TRBJ1-1; 7 nucleotides align to TRBD1. V shed 1 base, J shed 13 bases, and the junction held 9 bases outside the gene matches. This CDR3 is 13 amino acids long. CDR1 MNHNS and CDR2 SASEGT come from the germline V gene. The CDR3: CASSEGGDREGFF. CDR3 nucleotides: TGTGCCAGCAGTGAAGGTGGAGACAGGGAGGGTTTCTTT.

The rearrangement joins TRBV25-1 to TRBJ1-6, with no clear D. Trimming took off 4 bases at V and 7 bases at J, with 17 bases between the two ends. The length of the CDR3 is 16 residues. Germline V lookup: CDR1 MGHDK, CDR2 SYGVNS. CDR3 DNA: TGTGCCAGCAGTGCCCGGACCGTACCCCTAAATTCACCCCTCCACTTT. Amino acid sequence: CASSARTVPLNSPLHF.

CDR3 amino acids: CASVELGTNEKLFF. The CDR3 coding sequence is TGTGCCAGCGTAGAACTGGGGACTAATGAAAAACTGTTTTTT. V usage is TRBV28 and J usage is TRBJ1-4; D remains ambiguous. Germline V gives CDR1 MDHEN, CDR2 SYDVKM. The CDR3 has 14 amino acids. V was trimmed by 8 bases and J by 2 bases, leaving 12 bases between them.

J is TRBJ1-5 and V is TRBV4-1, with D unresolved. V lost 0 bases and J lost 3, with 9 bases in between. The germline V gene has CDR1 MGHRA and CDR2 YSYEKL. This CDR3 spans 15 amino acids. CDR3 residues: CASSQEGTLNQPQHF. The CDR3, as DNA: TGCGCCAGCAGCCAAGAGGGAACACTCAATCAGCCCCAGCATTTT.

About this clone itself: Other nucleotide sequences from this sample produce the same CDR3. The chain recombines TRBV5-1 with TRBJ1-5, with D unclear. The V and J ends lost 0 bases and 2 bases respectively, with 9 bases between them. Per the germline V gene, CDR1 is SGHRS and CDR2 is YFSETQ. The CDR3 totals 15 residues. The CDR3, as DNA: TGCGCCAGCAGCTTGGAGGGTACTGGCAATCAGCCCCAGCATTTT. This gives the protein CASSLEGTGNQPQHF.

This clone has a handful of counts. The V and J genes are TRBV6-1 and TRBJ1-2; no clear D gene. The CDR3 totals 14 residues. V was cut by 2 bases and J by 5 bases, with 12 bases left in between. Per germline, CDR1 MNHNS and CDR2 SASEGT. In DNA, the CDR3 is TGTGCCAGCAGTGAATCGGGTAACCTATATGGCTACACCTTC. It translates to CASSESGNLYGYTF.

V and J are TRBV7-8 and TRBJ1-2, with D uncertain. V was shortened by 5 bases and J by 5 bases, with 15 bases between the two germline ends. CDR3 length equals 14 residues. Germline CDR1 SGHVS, CDR2 FQNEAQ. CDR3 loop: CASSVIRSGYGYTF. The CDR3 coding sequence is TGTGCCAGCAGCGTAATCAGAAGCGGGTATGGCTACACCTTC.

Only one count was recorded for this clone. J is TRBJ2-7 and V is TRBV14; the D gene is possibly TRBD1 (6 bases). V lost 7 bases, J lost 1 base, and 11 bases lay in between. This CDR3 is built from 13 residues. CDR1 and CDR2 from the germline V gene are SGHDN and FVKESK. This CDR3 reads CASTPGQSYEQYF. CDR3 DNA sequence: TGTGCCAGCACCCCGGGACAATCCTACGAGCAGTACTTC.

This chain links TRBV11-3 with TRBJ2-1; D gene ambiguous. The V gene's germline CDR1 is SGHNT and CDR2 YENEEA. The CDR3 is made up of 14 amino acids. The V end was cut by 0 bases, the J end by 5 bases, with 8 bases between. The CDR3 nucleotides read TGTGCCAGCAGCTTAGACTCCCACAACAATGAGCAGTTCTTC. The encoded protein is CASSLDSHNNEQFF.

J is TRBJ1-2 and V is TRBV18; D remains ambiguous. The V end lost 3 bases, the J end lost 5 bases, and 13 bases lay between the germline ends. The CDR3 loop spans 14 amino acids. Germline V CDR1 and CDR2: KGHSH, LQKENI. CDR3 in DNA: TGTGCCAGCTCACCCGGCGCAGTAGGGTATGGCTACACCTTC. Its protein is CASSPGAVGYGYTF.

The chain is built from TRBV18 and TRBJ2-7, with 8 bases lining up with TRBD2. The V gene end was trimmed by 5 bases and the J gene end by 3 bases; junction bases not matched to a gene: 6. This CDR3 has 14 residues. CDR1 is KGHSH, CDR2 LQKENI, per germline. CDR3: CASSDTSGVYEQYF. In DNA form, the CDR3 reads TGTGCCAGCTCAGACACTAGCGGAGTCTACGAGCAGTACTTC.